The T cell receptor beta chain under discussion was sequenced for a study of blood T cell repertoires in COVID-19. Study context: Both acute and convalescent COVID-19 samples were obtained from the United States, Italy and Spain. T cells, B-cell-depleted T cells, or PBMCs supplied cDNA or gDNA.

V dropped 0 bases and J dropped 1 base, with 12 bases sitting between them. This CDR3 spans 16 amino acids. Germline loops: CDR1 MNHEY, CDR2 SVGAGI. In this sample, this clone turned up a few times. Generated by immunoSEQ multiplex PCR, the TCRdb table keeps only in-frame clones and is missing some. This sample has 320,000 or so clones; approximately 84% occur once, and the top ten carry approximately 0.99%. The chain couples TRBV6-5 to TRBJ1-1; possibly TRBD1 for D (5 bases). Source material: PBMCs or T cells enriched from blood (not recorded which). This TCR came from a woman in her twenties or thirties who had recovered from COVID-19. The CDR3 coding sequence is TGTGCCAGCAGTTACTCTATTGGGGCGCCGAACACTGAAGCTTTCTTT. It yields the protein CASSYSIGAPNTEAFF.